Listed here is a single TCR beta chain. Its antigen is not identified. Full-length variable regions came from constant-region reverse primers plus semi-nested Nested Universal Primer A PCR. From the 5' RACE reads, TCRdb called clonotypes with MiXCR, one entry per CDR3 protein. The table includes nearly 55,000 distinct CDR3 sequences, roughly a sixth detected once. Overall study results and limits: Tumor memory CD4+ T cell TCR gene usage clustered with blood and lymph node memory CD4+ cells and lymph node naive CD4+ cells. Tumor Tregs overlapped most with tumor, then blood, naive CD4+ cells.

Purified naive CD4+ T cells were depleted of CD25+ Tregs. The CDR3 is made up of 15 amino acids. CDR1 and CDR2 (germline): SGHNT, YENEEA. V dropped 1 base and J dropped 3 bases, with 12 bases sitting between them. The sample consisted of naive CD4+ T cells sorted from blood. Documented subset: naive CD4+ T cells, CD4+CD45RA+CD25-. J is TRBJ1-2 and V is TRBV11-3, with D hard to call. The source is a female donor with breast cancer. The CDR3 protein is CASSLGDRTHYGYTF. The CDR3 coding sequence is TGTGCCAGCAGCTTAGGTGACCGAACACACTATGGCTACACCTTC.